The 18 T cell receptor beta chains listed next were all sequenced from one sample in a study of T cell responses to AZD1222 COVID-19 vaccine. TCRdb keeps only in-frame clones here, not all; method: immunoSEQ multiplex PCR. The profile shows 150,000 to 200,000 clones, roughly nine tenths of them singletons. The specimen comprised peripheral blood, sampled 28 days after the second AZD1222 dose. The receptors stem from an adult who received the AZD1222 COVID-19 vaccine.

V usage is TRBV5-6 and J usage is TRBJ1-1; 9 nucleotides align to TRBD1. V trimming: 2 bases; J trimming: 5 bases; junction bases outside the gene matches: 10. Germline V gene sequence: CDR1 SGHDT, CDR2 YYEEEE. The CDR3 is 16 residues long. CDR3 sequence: CASSFPGQGKWTEAFF. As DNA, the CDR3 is TGTGCCAGCAGCTTCCCGGGACAGGGAAAATGGACTGAAGCTTTCTTT.

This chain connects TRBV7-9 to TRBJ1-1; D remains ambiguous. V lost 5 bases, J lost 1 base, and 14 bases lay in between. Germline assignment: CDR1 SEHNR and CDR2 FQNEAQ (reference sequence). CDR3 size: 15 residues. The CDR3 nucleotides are TGTGCCAGCAGCCTACGTTTGAAGAGGAACACTGAAGCTTTCTTT. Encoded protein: CASSLRLKRNTEAFF.

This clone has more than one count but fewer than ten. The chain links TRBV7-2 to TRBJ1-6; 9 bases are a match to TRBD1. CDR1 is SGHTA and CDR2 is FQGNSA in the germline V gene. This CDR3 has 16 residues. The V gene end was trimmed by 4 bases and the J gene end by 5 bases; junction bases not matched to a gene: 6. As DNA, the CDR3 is TGTGCCAGCAGCTCCTTGGGACAGGGAGATAATTCACCCCTCCACTTT. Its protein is CASSSLGQGDNSPLHF. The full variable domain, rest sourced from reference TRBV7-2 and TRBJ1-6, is GAGVSQSPSNKVTEKGKDVELRCDPISGHTALYWYRQSLGQGLEFLIYFQGNSAPDKSGLPSDRFSAERTGGSVSTLTIQRTQQEDSAVYLCASSSLGQGDNSPLHFGNGTRLTVT.

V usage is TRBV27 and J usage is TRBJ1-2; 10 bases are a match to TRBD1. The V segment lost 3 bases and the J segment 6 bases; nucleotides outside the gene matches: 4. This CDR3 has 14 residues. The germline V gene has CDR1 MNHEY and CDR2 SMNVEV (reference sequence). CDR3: CASSFSGTGDGYTF. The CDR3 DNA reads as TGTGCCAGCAGTTTCTCCGGGACAGGGGATGGCTACACCTTC.

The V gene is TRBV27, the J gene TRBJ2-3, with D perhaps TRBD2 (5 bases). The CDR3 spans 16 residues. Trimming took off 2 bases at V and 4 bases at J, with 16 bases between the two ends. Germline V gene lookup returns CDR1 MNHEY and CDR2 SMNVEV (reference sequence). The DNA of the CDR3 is TGTGCCAGCAGTTTAATCCCCCGGCTAGCTTCAGATACGCAGTATTTT. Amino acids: CASSLIPRLASDTQYF.

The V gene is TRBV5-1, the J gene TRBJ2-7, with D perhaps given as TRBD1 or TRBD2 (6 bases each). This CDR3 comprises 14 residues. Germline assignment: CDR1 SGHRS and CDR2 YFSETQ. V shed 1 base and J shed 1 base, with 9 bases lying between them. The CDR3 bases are TGCGCCAGCAGCTTGAAGGGGGGATCCTACGAGCAGTACTTC. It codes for CASSLKGGSYEQYF.

The CDR3 sequence: CASRGLAGDTQYF. The DNA of the CDR3 is TGCGCCAGCAGGGGACTAGCGGGAGATACGCAGTATTTT. V and J are TRBV5-1 and TRBJ2-3, with 12 bases identical to TRBD2. Germline CDR1 reads SGHRS; CDR2 reads YFSETQ. CDR3 length: 13 amino acids. The J segment lost 5 bases and the V segment lost 5 bases, leaving 0 bases of the junction unmatched.

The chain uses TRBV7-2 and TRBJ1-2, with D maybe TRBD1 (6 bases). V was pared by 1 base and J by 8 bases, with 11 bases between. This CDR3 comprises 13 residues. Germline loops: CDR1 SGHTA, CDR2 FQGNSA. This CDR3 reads CASSLGRGYGYTF. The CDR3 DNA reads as TGTGCCAGCAGCTTAGGCAGGGGATACGGCTACACCTTC.

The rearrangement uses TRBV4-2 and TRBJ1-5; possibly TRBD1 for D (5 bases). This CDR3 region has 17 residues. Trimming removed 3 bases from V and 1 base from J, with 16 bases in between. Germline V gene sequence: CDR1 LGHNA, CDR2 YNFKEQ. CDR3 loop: CASSQEGSRRSNQPQHF. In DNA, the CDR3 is TGTGCCAGCAGCCAGGAGGGGTCTAGGCGGAGCAATCAGCCCCAGCATTTT.

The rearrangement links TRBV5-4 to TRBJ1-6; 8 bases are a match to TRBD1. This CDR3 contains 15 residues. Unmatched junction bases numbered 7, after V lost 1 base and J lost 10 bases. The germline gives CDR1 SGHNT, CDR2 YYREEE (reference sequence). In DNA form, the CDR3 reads TGTGCCAGCAGCTTGAATGGACAGGGAGGATCACCCCTCCACTTT. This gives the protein CASSLNGQGGSPLHF.

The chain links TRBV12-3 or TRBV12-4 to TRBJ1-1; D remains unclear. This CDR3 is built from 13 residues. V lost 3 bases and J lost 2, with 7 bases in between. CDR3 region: CASSFDPNTEAFF. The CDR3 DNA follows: TGTGCCAGCAGTTTTGACCCAAACACTGAAGCTTTCTTT.

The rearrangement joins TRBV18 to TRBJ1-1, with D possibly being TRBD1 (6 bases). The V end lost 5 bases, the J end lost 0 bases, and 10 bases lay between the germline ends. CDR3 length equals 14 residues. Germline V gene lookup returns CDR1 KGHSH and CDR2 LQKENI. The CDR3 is CASSSTGMNTEAFF. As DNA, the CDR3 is TGTGCCAGCTCATCGACAGGCATGAACACTGAAGCTTTCTTT.

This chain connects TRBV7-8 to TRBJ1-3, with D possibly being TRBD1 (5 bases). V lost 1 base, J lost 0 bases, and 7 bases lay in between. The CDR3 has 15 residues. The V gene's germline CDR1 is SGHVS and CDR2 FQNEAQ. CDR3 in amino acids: CASSLGTNSGNTIYF. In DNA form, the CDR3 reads TGTGCCAGCAGCTTAGGGACAAACTCTGGAAACACCATATATTTT.

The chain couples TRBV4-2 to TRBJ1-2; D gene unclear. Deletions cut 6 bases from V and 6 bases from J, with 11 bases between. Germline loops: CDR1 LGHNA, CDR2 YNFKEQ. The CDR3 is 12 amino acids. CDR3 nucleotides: TGTGCCAGCAGAATATACGGCCATGGCTACACCTTC. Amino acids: CASRIYGHGYTF.

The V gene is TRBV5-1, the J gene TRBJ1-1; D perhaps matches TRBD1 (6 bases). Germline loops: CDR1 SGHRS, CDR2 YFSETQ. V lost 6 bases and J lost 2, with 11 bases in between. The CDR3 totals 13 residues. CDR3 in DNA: TGCGCCAGCACCCGAGGGGGAAACACTGAAGCTTTCTTT. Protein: CASTRGGNTEAFF.

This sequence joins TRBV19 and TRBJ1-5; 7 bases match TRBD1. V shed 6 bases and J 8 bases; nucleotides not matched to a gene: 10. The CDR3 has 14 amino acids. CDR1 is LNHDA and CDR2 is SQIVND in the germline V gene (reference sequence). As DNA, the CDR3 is TGTGCCAGTAGGGGGGACAGCCCCTGGGAGCCCCAGCATTTT. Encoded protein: CASRGDSPWEPQHF.

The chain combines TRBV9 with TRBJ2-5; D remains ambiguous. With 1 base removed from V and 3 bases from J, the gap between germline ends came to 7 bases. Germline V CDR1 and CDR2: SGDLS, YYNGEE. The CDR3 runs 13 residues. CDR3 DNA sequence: TGTGCCAGCAGCGTAAATGGAAAAGAGACCCAGTACTTC. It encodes CASSVNGKETQYF.

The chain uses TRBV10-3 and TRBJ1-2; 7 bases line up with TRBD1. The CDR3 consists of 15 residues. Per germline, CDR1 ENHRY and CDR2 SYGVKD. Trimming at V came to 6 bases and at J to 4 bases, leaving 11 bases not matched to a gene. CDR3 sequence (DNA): TGTGCCATCAGCCGAACCGACAGGGCGGGCTATGGCTACACCTTC. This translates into CAISRTDRAGYGYTF.